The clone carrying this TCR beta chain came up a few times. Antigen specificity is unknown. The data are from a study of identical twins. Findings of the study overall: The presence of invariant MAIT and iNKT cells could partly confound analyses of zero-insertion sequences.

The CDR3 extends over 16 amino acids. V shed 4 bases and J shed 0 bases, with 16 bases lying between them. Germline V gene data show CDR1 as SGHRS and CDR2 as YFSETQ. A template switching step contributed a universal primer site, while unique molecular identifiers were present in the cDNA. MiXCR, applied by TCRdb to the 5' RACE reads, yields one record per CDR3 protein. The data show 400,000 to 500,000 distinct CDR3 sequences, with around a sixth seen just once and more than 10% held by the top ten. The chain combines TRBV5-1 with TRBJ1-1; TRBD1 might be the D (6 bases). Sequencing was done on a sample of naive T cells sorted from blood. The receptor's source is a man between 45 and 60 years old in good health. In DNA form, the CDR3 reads TGCGCCAGCAGCCCGGGGGCCCGAACCTTGAACACTGAAGCTTTCTTT. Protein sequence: CASSPGARTLNTEAFF.